This TCR beta chain was sequenced in a study of blood T cell repertoires in COVID-19. At the level of the study: Samples taken during acute and convalescent COVID-19 were collected in the United States, Italy and Spain. In each case, the material was cDNA or gDNA derived from T cells, B-cell-depleted T cells, or PBMCs.

Original analysis: Quantification of nucleated cells was approximated via reference gene primer amplification. TCRdb's table, derived via immunoSEQ multiplex PCR, lists solely in-frame clones and lacks some. Clonal size and the V and J genes are those of that table, whereas D and trimming came from the DNA. The data hold nearly 100,000 clones, with 70% to 85% observed a single time. V was pared by 6 bases and J by 4 bases, with 11 bases of the junction left unmatched. The CDR3 totals 17 residues. Germline V CDR1 and CDR2: SEHNR, FQNEAQ (reference sequence). The chain uses TRBV7-9 and TRBJ1-4, with 10 bases fitting TRBD1. The receptor's source is a man aged 65 to 79 with acute or convalescent COVID-19. Sequencing input: peripheral blood. The CDR3 sequence is CASSSTGGAQSNEKLFF. The CDR3 DNA follows: TGTGCCAGCAGTTCGACAGGGGGCGCACAAAGTAATGAAAAACTGTTTTTT.